Shown below are 29 T cell receptor beta chains from a single sample sequenced in a study of blood T cell repertoires in COVID-19. Generated by immunoSEQ multiplex PCR, the TCRdb table keeps only in-frame clones and is missing some. The sample yields about 180,000 clones, more than 70% seen once. The specimen was peripheral blood. Every receptor here comes from a man aged 40-49 years with active or convalescent COVID-19.

This clone showed up just a few times. The V and J genes are TRBV3-1 (or the pseudogene TRBV3-2) and TRBJ2-5; 8 bases align to TRBD2. There are 21 residues in the CDR3. V lost 4 bases, J lost 1 base, and 23 bases stayed unmatched. Germline V CDR1 and CDR2: LGHDT, YNNKEL (reference sequence). This CDR3 is CASSPPLPVPGTRFGQETQYF. The DNA for the CDR3 is TGTGCCAGCAGCCCCCCTCTCCCCGTTCCCGGGACTAGATTTGGCCAAGAGACCCAGTACTTC.

The rearrangement joins TRBV18 to TRBJ1-5; TRBD1 might be the D (5 bases). The CDR3 spans 15 residues. Per germline, CDR1 KGHSH and CDR2 LQKENI. V was pared by 6 bases and J by 0 bases, with 12 bases between. The CDR3 sequence: CASSTTVHSNQPQHF. CDR3 sequence (DNA): TGTGCCAGCTCCACGACAGTACATAGCAATCAGCCCCAGCATTTT.

The rearrangement links TRBV30 to TRBJ1-2; 9 bases agree with TRBD1. Germline lookup yields CDR1 GTSNPN and CDR2 SVGIG (reference sequence). This CDR3 is 16 amino acids long. Losses at the gene ends were 2 bases for V and 4 bases for J; bases not matched to a gene: 11. In DNA form, the CDR3 reads TGTGCCTGGAGTTACCTACAGGGGGCGCAGGGCTATGGCTACACCTTC. Amino acids: CAWSYLQGAQGYGYTF.

The rearrangement links TRBV5-1 to TRBJ1-6; D may be TRBD1 (5 bases). Trimming stripped 7 bases from V and 6 bases from J, with 11 bases between. CDR1 and CDR2 (germline): SGHRS, YFSETQ. The CDR3 contains 13 residues. In DNA, the CDR3 is TGCGCCAGCGGCCCGGGGGGTAATTCACCCCTCCACTTT. Its translation: CASGPGGNSPLHF.

The table lists this clone with a count of one. The chain joins TRBV5-4 to TRBJ1-4, with D maybe TRBD1 (5 bases). This CDR3 has 14 amino acids. Deletions cut 4 bases from V and 6 bases from J, with 13 bases between. Germline V gives CDR1 SGHNT, CDR2 YYREEE (reference sequence). CDR3 DNA: TGTGCCAGCAGCCTCGGGGGACGTCATGAAAAACTGTTTTTT. Protein product: CASSLGGRHEKLFF.

This clone was picked up one time. The V and J genes are TRBV11-3 and TRBJ2-5, with D maybe TRBD1 (6 bases). This CDR3 has 14 residues. CDR1 is SGHNT, CDR2 YENEEA, per germline. The germline V and J ends were trimmed by 3 bases and 1 base, with 9 bases remaining between them. The CDR3 spells CASSLGHPQETQYF. In nucleotides, the CDR3 is TGTGCCAGCAGCTTGGGACACCCCCAAGAGACCCAGTACTTC. The complete variable domain, with remaining parts taken from reference TRBV11-3 and TRBJ2-5, reads EAGVVQSPRYKIIEKKQPVAFWCNPISGHNTLYWYLQNLGQGPELLIRYENEEAVDDSQLPKDRFSAERLKGVDSTLKIQPAELGDSAVYLCASSLGHPQETQYFGPGTRLLVL.

This chain joins TRBV7-2 and TRBJ2-5; 13 nucleotides agree with TRBD2. This CDR3 region has 15 residues. Trimming removed 2 bases from V and 4 bases from J; junction bases left unmatched: 1. Germline CDR1 and CDR2: SGHTA and FQGNSA. The DNA for the CDR3 is TGTGCCAGCAGCTTAACTAGCGGGGGGGGAGAGACCCAGTACTTC. Protein: CASSLTSGGGETQYF. The full variable domain, in which reference TRBV7-2 and TRBJ2-5 provide the parts outside the CDR3, is GAGVSQSPSNKVTEKGKDVELRCDPISGHTALYWYRQSLGQGLEFLIYFQGNSAPDKSGLPSDRFSAERTGGSVSTLTIQRTQQEDSAVYLCASSLTSGGGETQYFGPGTRLLVL.

This clone was found once. The chain uses TRBV5-1 and TRBJ2-1; 8 nucleotides agree with TRBD2. This CDR3 is built from 14 residues. The J segment lost 9 bases and the V segment lost 6 bases, leaving 11 bases of the junction unmatched. Germline V gene sequence: CDR1 SGHRS, CDR2 YFSETQ. The chain's CDR3 is CASTKAGGRGEQFF. The CDR3 region has the DNA TGCGCCAGCACCAAGGCGGGGGGCCGAGGTGAGCAGTTCTTC. Based on the CDR3 plus reference TRBV5-1 and TRBJ2-1, the full variable domain is KAGVTQTPRYLIKTRGQQVTLSCSPISGHRSVSWYQQTPGQGLQFLFEYFSETQRNKGNFPGRFSGRQFSNSRSEMNVSTLELGDSALYLCASTKAGGRGEQFFGPGTRLTVL.

In this sample, this clone turned up many times. This chain uses TRBV30 with TRBJ1-3; 7 bases fit TRBD1. Germline V gene lookup returns CDR1 GTSNPN and CDR2 SVGIG (reference sequence). This CDR3 has 13 amino acids. After removal of 0 bases from V and 4 bases from J, the junction contained 0 bases not matched to a gene. CDR3 protein: CAWSVQGGNTIYF. CDR3 coding DNA: TGTGCCTGGAGTGTACAGGGGGGAAACACCATATATTTT.

V usage is TRBV3-1 (or the pseudogene TRBV3-2) and J usage is TRBJ2-2; D is possibly TRBD2 (7 bases). Germline V CDR1 and CDR2: LGHDT, YNNKEL (reference sequence). Trimming stripped 5 bases from V and 3 bases from J, with 16 bases between. CDR3 size: 16 residues. Here the CDR3 reads CASSYTGGPDTGELFF. The CDR3 nucleotides are TGTGCCAGCAGCTATACGGGGGGCCCGGACACCGGGGAGCTGTTTTTT.

The chain uses TRBV6-6 and TRBJ1-2, with 8 bases lining up with TRBD1. The CDR3 consists of 15 residues. The germline V gene encodes CDR1 MNHNY and CDR2 SVGAGI (reference sequence). The junction had 4 bases not matched to a gene; V was cut back by 1 base and J by 3 bases. CDR3 DNA: TGTGCCAGCAGTTACTTGGCGGGACAGGACTATGGCTACACCTTC. The encoded protein is CASSYLAGQDYGYTF.

The CDR3 sequence is CASRDGTATDTQYF. The CDR3, as DNA: TGTGCCAGCAGGGACGGGACAGCCACAGATACGCAGTATTTT. V and J are TRBV6-5 and TRBJ2-3, with 7 bases lining up with TRBD1. Germline assignment: CDR1 MNHEY and CDR2 SVGAGI. CDR3 length: 14 residues. Losses at the gene ends were 6 bases for V and 2 bases for J; bases not matched to a gene: 5.

The V call is TRBV5-5, the J call TRBJ1-2; tentatively, D is TRBD1 (5 bases). Between the trimmed V and J ends, which lost 0 bases and 5 bases, there was a span of 11 bases. This CDR3 is 14 amino acids long. The germline gives CDR1 SGHKS, CDR2 YYEKEE (reference sequence). The CDR3 spells CASSLETEGYGYTF. CDR3 DNA sequence: TGTGCCAGCAGCTTGGAGACAGAAGGATATGGCTACACCTTC.

The chain has TRBV6-6 and TRBJ2-5, with TRBD1 matching 10 bases. The CDR3 contains 15 residues. From germline, CDR1 is MNHNY and CDR2 SVGAGI (reference sequence). V dropped 6 bases and J dropped 5; count of bases not matched to a gene: 9. The CDR3, as DNA: TGTGCCAGCAGGCCTCCGGGACAGGGGAGGGAGACCCAGTACTTC. The encoded protein is CASRPPGQGRETQYF.

This clone appeared a single time. The V and J genes are TRBV15 and TRBJ1-2; no clear D. Trimming shortened V by 0 bases and J by 5 bases, and 7 bases separated the two germline ends. Per the germline V gene, CDR1 is LNHNV and CDR2 is YYDKDF (reference sequence). This CDR3 has 13 amino acids. CDR3: CATSRETQYGYTF. In DNA form, the CDR3 reads TGTGCCACCAGCAGAGAAACACAATATGGCTACACCTTC.

The V call is TRBV7-9, the J call TRBJ1-1; D possibly corresponds to TRBD1 (5 bases). Trimming took 2 bases from V and 11 from J, leaving 18 bases between them. Germline loops: CDR1 SEHNR, CDR2 FQNEAQ (reference sequence). This CDR3 has 14 amino acids. Written as DNA, the CDR3 is TGTGCCAGCAGCTTATGGGGGGAAGAGGTGTGGGCTTTCTTT. It translates to CASSLWGEEVWAFF. The full variable domain, its missing parts supplied by reference TRBV7-9 and TRBJ1-1, is DTGVSQNPRHKITKRGQNVTFRCDPISEHNRLYWYRQTLGQGPEFLTYFQNEAQLEKSRLLSDRFSAERPKGSFSTLEIQRTEQGDSAMYLCASSLWGEEVWAFFGQGTRLTVV.

The chain has TRBV7-6 and TRBJ1-1; D perhaps matches TRBD1 (5 bases). Trimming left V 5 bases short and J 1 base short, with 17 bases between. Germline V gene lookup returns CDR1 SGHVS and CDR2 FNYEAQ. The CDR3 covers 16 residues. Here the CDR3 DNA reads TGTGCCAGCAGCCGACAGCAAGGTATTGGGAACACTGAAGCTTTCTTT. Amino acids: CASSRQQGIGNTEAFF.

As concerns this clone: A much larger clone lies one base from this, so it may be a read error. The rearrangement uses TRBV15 and TRBJ2-2, with D maybe TRBD1 (8 bases). The CDR3 runs 19 residues. Germline CDR1 LNHNV, CDR2 YYDKDF (reference sequence). V dropped 3 bases and J dropped 4 bases, with 24 bases sitting between them. The CDR3 reads CATSRGPAGAGGLTGELFF. CDR3 in DNA: TGTGCCACCAGCAGGGGGCCGGCGGGGGCAGGGGGCCTCACCGGGGAGCTGTTTTTT.

This clone has a single count. The J gene is TRBJ1-3, the V gene TRBV7-9; TRBD1 agrees at 7 bases. V lost 3 bases to trimming and J lost 2 bases; unmatched junction nucleotides: 10. This CDR3 has 17 amino acids. CDR1 and CDR2 (germline): SEHNR, FQNEAQ (reference sequence). This CDR3 reads CASSFRGEGAPGNTIYF. The DNA for the CDR3 is TGTGCCAGCAGCTTTCGGGGAGAGGGGGCGCCTGGAAACACCATATATTTT.

The rearrangement uses TRBV3-1 (or the pseudogene TRBV3-2) and TRBJ2-6; 7 bases map to TRBD2. The trim removed 8 bases at V and 0 bases at J, leaving 13 bases unmatched. CDR3 length equals 18 residues. Germline-derived CDR1 and CDR2 are LGHDT and YNNKEL (reference sequence). This CDR3 reads CASYHWRGIPSGANVLTF. Here the CDR3 DNA reads TGTGCCAGCTACCACTGGCGGGGGATCCCCTCTGGGGCCAACGTCCTGACTTTC.

This chain uses TRBV6-5 with TRBJ1-5; 8 nucleotides agree with TRBD1. Germline V lookup: CDR1 MNHEY, CDR2 SVGAGI. There are 14 residues in the CDR3. V shed 6 bases, J shed 7 bases, and the junction held 8 bases outside the gene matches. The CDR3 nucleotides read TGTGCCAGCAGGGCCGGGACAGGAGTCCAGCCCCAGCATTTT. Amino acids: CASRAGTGVQPQHF.

The chain uses TRBV7-9 and TRBJ1-2, with 8 bases that match TRBD1. The V segment lost 5 bases and the J segment 3 bases; nucleotides outside the gene matches: 5. The CDR3 totals 14 residues. The germline CDR1 and CDR2 sequences are SEHNR and FQNEAQ (reference sequence). The CDR3 spells CASSPVDRDYGYTF. The CDR3 DNA reads as TGTGCCAGCAGCCCGGTGGACAGGGACTATGGCTACACCTTC.

The rearrangement joins TRBV19 to TRBJ1-2; perhaps TRBD1 as D (5 bases). CDR1 is LNHDA, CDR2 SQIVND, per germline (reference sequence). This CDR3 is built from 15 residues. Trimming removed 4 bases from V and 4 bases from J, with 16 bases in between. The CDR3 is CASSSSRGLLYGYTF. The CDR3, as DNA: TGTGCCAGTAGTAGTTCAAGGGGACTCCTCTATGGCTACACCTTC.

The chain employs TRBV3-1 (or the pseudogene TRBV3-2) and TRBJ2-7; 15 nucleotides match TRBD2. In germline, CDR1 is LGHDT, CDR2 YNNKEL (reference sequence). This CDR3 spans 17 amino acids. Trimming cost V 4 bases and J 0 bases; bases outside gene matches: 4. In DNA, the CDR3 is TGTGCCAGCAGCCTGGGGACTAGCGGGGGGATCTCCTACGAGCAGTACTTC. Its translation: CASSLGTSGGISYEQYF.

This clone occurred once. This chain connects TRBV19 to TRBJ2-1; D may be TRBD2 (5 bases). The CDR3 contains 16 residues. Between the trimmed V and J ends, which lost 3 bases and 2 bases, there was a span of 14 bases. Germline V lookup: CDR1 LNHDA, CDR2 SQIVND (reference sequence). As DNA, the CDR3 is TGTGCCAGTAGTATTATCGGGATGGGGACCTACAATGAGCAGTTCTTC. Its protein product is CASSIIGMGTYNEQFF. Variable domain in full (rest from reference TRBV19 and TRBJ2-1): DGGITQSPKYLFRKEGQNVTLSCEQNLNHDAMYWYRQDPGQGLRLIYYSQIVNDFQKGDIAEGYSVSREKKESFPLTVTSAQKNPTAFYLCASSIIGMGTYNEQFFGPGTRLTVL.

V gene TRBV6-5 combines with J gene TRBJ2-7; TRBD1 is a possible D gene (6 bases). The CDR3 is 15 residues long. The V gene lost 0 bases and the J gene lost 5 bases, with 14 bases spanning the gap. Per germline, CDR1 MNHEY and CDR2 SVGAGI. CDR3: CASSYSSGDPHEQYF. Here the CDR3 DNA reads TGTGCCAGCAGTTACTCGTCAGGGGACCCCCACGAGCAGTACTTC.

V and J are TRBV2 and TRBJ1-3, with D hard to call. Trimming removed 6 bases at V and 2 bases at J, with 14 bases between. Germline CDR1 reads SNHLY; CDR2 reads FYNNEI. This CDR3 is 15 amino acids long. CDR3 coding DNA: TGTGCCAGCAGGCCAGGCAGCGGCCCTGGAAACACCATATATTTT. This encodes CASRPGSGPGNTIYF. Looking up the rest from reference TRBV2 and TRBJ1-3 gives the full variable domain: EPEVTQTPSHQVTQMGQEVILRCVPISNHLYFYWYRQILGQKVEFLVSFYNNEISEKSEIFDDQFSVERPDGSNFTLKIRSTKLEDSAMYFCASRPGSGPGNTIYFGEGSWLTVV.

V usage is TRBV10-1 and J usage is TRBJ2-3; D gene uncertain. The CDR3 totals 12 residues. Trimming removed 8 bases from V and 7 bases from J, with 13 bases in between. Germline loops: CDR1 WNHNN, CDR2 SYGVQD (reference sequence). The CDR3 is CASSPGWNTQYF. The CDR3 DNA is TGCGCCAGCTCCCCCGGGTGGAATACGCAGTATTTT.

This chain connects TRBV7-9 to TRBJ1-5; a weak D match, TRBD1 (5 bases). Between the trimmed V and J ends, which lost 5 bases and 3 bases, there was a span of 14 bases. CDR1 and CDR2 (germline): SEHNR, FQNEAQ (reference sequence). This CDR3 spans 15 amino acids. The chain's CDR3 is CASSPEWGDNQPQHF. The DNA of the CDR3 is TGTGCCAGCAGCCCCGAGTGGGGGGACAATCAGCCCCAGCATTTT.